This T cell receptor (beta chain) was captured in a study of neurological immune-mediated disorders (dated by TCRdb to between 2018 and 2021). About the investigation overall: Peripheral blood TCR-beta repertoires from HTLV-I-associated myelopathy (HAM/TSP) patients, multiple sclerosis patients and healthy controls were compared by UMI-based sequencing. The 106 TCR-beta libraries included longitudinal samples, technical triplicates and paired sorted CD4+ and CD8+ T-cell subsets alongside PBMC samples. The cohort included around 70 subjects: roughly 15 with HAM/TSP, around 34 with multiple sclerosis, and 20 healthy controls. Study-level results and caveats: Across subjects, expanded clones never shared an identical CDR3 amino acid sequence, which suggests that the TCR-beta repertoires in every group were private. TCR clonal expansion was greatest in HAM/TSP patients and smallest in MS patients, who ranked below even healthy controls.

From the cysteine up to the phenylalanine, the CDR3 has a length of 11 residues. Only CDR3 DNA is held: 33 bases, read in frame from base 1. At the junction V is shortened by 6 bases and J by 7 bases, with 13 bases in between. The germline V gene (reference sequence) specifies DFQATT as CDR1 and SNEGSKA as CDR2. This clonotype was observed at least ten times. Its antigen target is currently unknown. The sample holds no much larger clone one base away, and base qualities are not on file. Healthy controls were blood bank volunteers in Maryland, USA. Sorted-subset TCR libraries were prepared from around 1 million sorted CD4+ or CD8+ T cells. Peripheral blood was subjected to Ficoll-Hypaque density gradient centrifugation to isolate PBMCs, which were then cryopreserved in liquid nitrogen. Paired sorted CD4+ and CD8+ subsets came from healthy controls, HAM/TSP patients and MS patients. cDNA was synthesized by template-switch 5'RACE using a primer with a 10-nucleotide random unique molecular identifier that tagged each TCR transcript. Every sequencing run yielded over 170 million TCR-beta sequences covering 15-18 subjects. The RNeasy kit was used for extraction of total RNA. TCR-beta VDJ regions were amplified with primers for the TCR constant region and the 5'RACE anchor, using the KAPA Real-time Library Amplification kit. A first PCR added sample indexes and Illumina adaptors, and a second PCR then raised library yield. After Ampure bead purification, the TCR product of roughly 650 bp was size-selected on a 2% E-gel SizeSelection system. Before pooling, library quality was assessed on a Bioanalyzer, concentration was determined with Qubit, and library quantification was performed with the Kapa Library Quantification kit. An Illumina HiSeq 2500 was used to sequence the libraries paired-end at 2 x 150 bp. To increase sequence diversity, about 25-31% phiX was spiked into each library pool. Regarding the original processing steps: Quality-filtered reads were processed with the UMI-based MiGEC pipeline, and over 75% of raw TCR sequences were removed by the MiGEC pipeline during error correction. IMGT germline references were used for alignment of VDJ genes, and clonotypes were defined by a unique CDR3 amino acid sequence together with V-J genes. VDJtools evaluated clonal expansion, Shannon diversity and CDR3 relatedness (CalcPairwiseDistances, ClusterSamples); CLCbio workbench built phylogenetic trees. A clone was classed as expanded if it had 8 or more unique UMIs, a cutoff based on coefficient-of-variation modelling across technical triplicates. Using fastp trimming at Q25 and MiXCR clonotype assembly, TCRdb reanalyzed the public sequencing data and kept in-frame beta chains. When rows share a CDR3 protein, they turn into one entry using the most common DNA and genes. The V and J calls and clone size come from TCRdb's table, not from the authors' own analysis. Present in this sample are about 44,000 distinct CDR3 sequences, over 6% of which were seen just once. Of the sample, about 0.57% is held by the ten largest clones.

This receptor chain uses TRBV20-1 and TRBJ2-7; a tentative D match to TRBD2 spans 5 bases. The clonotype originates from a woman in her 40s in good health. The specimen sequenced was CD4+ T cells from blood. The DNA sequence follows: TGCAGTGCAGCGGTGCTGGGGGAGCAGTACTTC. This codes for CSAAVLGEQYF.